The 26 T cell receptor beta chains listed next were all sequenced from one sample in a study of T cell clonality in common variable immunodeficiency. Study results and caveats: Reportedly, TCR beta sequences from common variable immunodeficiency showed fewer deletions and N-nucleotide insertions.

The antigens of these receptors remain unknown. Assay: immunoSEQ multiplex PCR; the TCRdb copy retains only in-frame clones and omits some. In total the sample includes 25,000 to 35,000 clones, none of them seen once. Sequenced sample: peripheral blood mononuclear cells. These receptors all stem from a human donor with common variable immunodeficiency.

This clone was seen repeatedly, ten times or more. The read stops 3 residues short of the end of the CDR3; the missing end is completed from the germline J gene. This chain connects TRBV18 to TRBJ2-1, with 11 bases fitting TRBD2. Losses at the gene ends were 6 bases for V and 6 bases for J; bases not matched to a gene: 13. Germline V lookup: CDR1 KGHSH, CDR2 LQKENI. The CDR3 consists of 17 residues. The CDR3 here is CASSPVFSGGALNEQFF. CDR3 DNA (partial): TGTGCCAGCTCCCCCGTCTTTAGCGGGGGGGCCCTCAATGAG.

This clone has just a few counts. The covered CDR3 bases are TGTGCCAGTAGTATTGTACAGGGGTATGGC. Encoded protein: CASSIVQGYG. Given in full, the CDR3 is CASSIVQGYGYTF. This chain joins TRBV19 and TRBJ1-2; the match to TRBD1 covers 7 bases. The read ends 3 residues shy of where the CDR3 ends; the end is completed using the germline J gene. V gave up 3 bases and J gave up 5 bases; unmatched junction bases: 3. CDR3 length equals 13 residues. Germline V gives CDR1 LNHDA, CDR2 SQIVND (reference sequence). Looking up the rest from reference TRBV19 and TRBJ1-2 gives the full variable domain: DGGITQSPKYLFRKEGQNVTLSCEQNLNHDAMYWYRQDPGQGLRLIYYSQIVNDFQKGDIAEGYSVSREKKESFPLTVTSAQKNPTAFYLCASSIVQGYGYTFGSGTRLTVV.

This clone is deemed medium-sized. The read terminates 3 residues ahead of where the CDR3 ends, so the germline J gene completes it. The J gene is TRBJ1-1, the V gene TRBV9, with TRBD1 as a possible D gene (6 bases). From germline, CDR1 is SGDLS and CDR2 YYNGEE. The CDR3 is 15 residues long. V gave up 3 bases and J gave up 1 base, with 13 bases separating them. The sequenced CDR3 bases are TGTGCCAGCAGCGCCCAGGGGTTGGGGAACACTGAA. It specifies CASSAQGLGNTE. The whole CDR3 protein reads CASSAQGLGNTEAFF.

Ten or more counts support this clone. The CDR3 end lies 3 residues beyond the end of the read and is filled in from the germline J gene. The J gene is TRBJ2-5, the V gene TRBV5-4, with D perhaps TRBD2 (6 bases). Germline V lookup: CDR1 SGHNT, CDR2 YYREEE (reference sequence). V was pared by 1 base and J by 1 base, with 11 bases between. The CDR3 is 15 residues long. Incomplete CDR3 DNA: TGTGCCAGCAGCTTGTCCCCTAGCGCCCAAGAGACC. This sequence encodes CASSLSPSAQET. The CDR3 reads in full as CASSLSPSAQETQYF.

This clone was recorded at least ten times. The read stops 3 residues short of the end of the CDR3; the missing end is completed from the germline J gene. This chain connects TRBV5-5 to TRBJ2-1; D possibly corresponds to TRBD1 (6 bases). Trimming took off 0 bases at V and 5 bases at J, with 12 bases between the two ends. The CDR3 is 15 residues long. Germline V gene sequence: CDR1 SGHKS, CDR2 YYEKEE (reference sequence). The CDR3 sequence: CASSLGQGFHNEQFF. Incomplete CDR3 DNA: TGTGCCAGCAGCTTGGGGCAGGGGTTCCACAATGAG.

This clone has ten or more counts. The CDR3 end falls 3 residues outside the read, so it is completed with the germline J gene. The chain employs TRBV6-2 or TRBV6-3 and TRBJ2-5; the D is unclear. Germline CDR1 MNHEY, CDR2 SVGEGT. The V gene lost 5 bases and the J gene lost 5 bases, with 9 bases spanning the gap. CDR3 length equals 12 residues. The CDR3 reads CASSRTRETQYF. Incomplete CDR3 DNA: TGTGCCAGCAGTAGAACGAGGGAGACC.

Only a few counts were recorded for this clone. The covered CDR3 bases are TGTGCCAGCAGCTCCCAGGGGGGCAGCGGTGATACG. This translates into CASSSQGGSGDT. The entire CDR3 protein reads CASSSQGGSGDTQYF. The gene calls are TRBV11-2 and TRBJ2-3, with D perhaps matching TRBD1 (7 bases). Coverage ceases 3 residues before the CDR3 finishes, and the germline J gene fills in the end. V lost 4 bases and J lost 6, with 17 bases in between. Germline V CDR1 and CDR2: SGHAT, FQNNGV. This CDR3 comprises 15 residues. Full variable domain (outside the CDR3, taken from reference TRBV11-2 and TRBJ2-3): EAGVAQSPRYKIIEKRQSVAFWCNPISGHATLYWYQQILGQGPKLLIQFQNNGVVDDSQLPKDRFSAERLKGVDSTLKIQPAKLEDSAVYLCASSSQGGSGDTQYFGPGTRLTVL.

This clone has only a few counts. From the germline J gene comes the end of the CDR3, since the read stops 3 residues before it. The V call is TRBV7-9, the J call TRBJ1-2; 7 positions agree with TRBD1. The CDR3 loop spans 15 amino acids. CDR1 and CDR2 (germline): SEHNR, FQNEAQ (reference sequence). Here the CDR3 reads CASSPGTAIPWGYTF. CDR3 DNA, as far as it was read: TGTGCCAGCAGCCCCGGGACAGCTATTCCTTGGGGC.

Worth noting for this clone: The CDR3 end lies 3 residues beyond the end of the read and is filled in from the germline J gene. The V and J genes are TRBV6-2 or TRBV6-3 and TRBJ1-2; 10 nucleotides line up with TRBD1. Unmatched junction bases numbered 9, after V lost 5 bases and J lost 6 bases. The length of the CDR3 is 15 residues. Germline loops: CDR1 MNHEY, CDR2 SVGEGT. The sequenced part of the CDR3 DNA is TGTGCCAGCAGTGGCTGGACAGGGGGTCGTGATGGC. It is translated as CASSGWTGGRDG. The whole CDR3 sequence reads CASSGWTGGRDGYTF.

As concerns this clone: The read ends 3 residues early relative to the CDR3; the germline J gene fills the gap. The V gene is TRBV7-6, the J gene TRBJ2-7, with 9 bases identical to TRBD2. Germline values: CDR1 SGHVS, CDR2 FNYEAQ. The V and J ends lost 1 base and 2 bases, in that order; junction bases with no gene match: 12. The CDR3 sequence is 18 residues long. The sequenced part of the CDR3 DNA is TGTGCCAGCAGCTTAGAGCTCCGACACAGCGGGGGGACCTACGAG. It specifies CASSLELRHSGGTYE. The complete CDR3 reads CASSLELRHSGGTYEQYF. The variable domain in full, with the rest retrieved from reference TRBV7-6 and TRBJ2-7, is GAGVSQSPRYKVTKRGQDVALRCDPISGHVSLYWYRQALGQGPEFLTYFNYEAQQDKSGLPNDRFSAERPEGSISTLTIQRTEQRDSAMYRCASSLELRHSGGTYEQYFGPGTRLTVT.

The part of the CDR3 DNA that was read is TGCAGTGCTAGAGATGGCGGGGGGGCCAACCAAGAGACC. This gives the protein CSARDGGGANQET. The entire CDR3 is CSARDGGGANQETQYF. V is TRBV20-1 and J is TRBJ2-5; 9 bases are a match to TRBD2. The CDR3 extends 3 residues past the end of the read, so its final part is completed from the germline J gene. There are 16 residues in the CDR3. The germline V gene has CDR1 DFQATT and CDR2 SNEGSKA (reference sequence). With V trimmed by 0 bases and J by 0 bases, 5 bases remained unmatched.

About this clone: The sequenced fragment ends 3 residues before the CDR3 boundary, so the rest is inferred from the germline J gene. The chain employs TRBV18 and TRBJ1-6; 8 bases are shared with TRBD1. In germline, CDR1 is KGHSH, CDR2 LQKENI. This CDR3 is built from 15 residues. The CDR3 bases that were read are TGTGCCAGCTCACCCCAATCGCAGGGGGCGCGGGCC. Translation gives CASSPQSQGARA. The full-length CDR3 reads as CASSPQSQGARALHF. The whole variable domain, remainder taken from reference TRBV18 and TRBJ1-6, is NAGVMQNPRHLVRRRGQEARLRCSPMKGHSHVYWYRQLPEEGLKFMVYLQKENIIDESGMPKERFSAEFPKEGPSILRIQQVVRGDSAAYFCASSPQSQGARALHFGNGTRLTVT.

Only a few counts were recorded for this clone. Read coverage stops 3 residues before the CDR3 terminus; the germline J gene supplies the remainder. The V gene is TRBV7-9, the J gene TRBJ2-5; D is perhaps TRBD2 (7 bases). V gave up 5 bases and J gave up 4 bases, with 17 bases separating them. This CDR3 spans 15 amino acids. From germline, CDR1 is SEHNR and CDR2 FQNEAQ (reference sequence). The part of the CDR3 DNA that was read is TGTGCCAGCAGCGCAAGGGGGGGGGATACAGAGACC. It translates to CASSARGGDTET. The complete CDR3 sequence is CASSARGGDTETQYF.

This clone was seen more than once but under ten times. Read sequence stops 3 residues before the CDR3 end, and the germline J gene provides the missing end. The J gene is TRBJ2-5, the V gene TRBV5-1, with TRBD1 matching over 11 bases. V was pared by 4 bases and J by 5 bases, with 4 bases of the junction left unmatched. The CDR3 contains 14 residues. CDR1 and CDR2 from the germline V gene are SGHRS and YFSETQ. The part of the CDR3 DNA that was read is TGCGCCAGCAGCCCGGACAGGGGGCGGGAGACC. Protein sequence: CASSPDRGRET. The whole CDR3 is CASSPDRGRETQYF.

In this sample, this clone turned up a few times. The read ends 3 residues early relative to the CDR3; the germline J gene fills the gap. The chain uses TRBV5-1 and TRBJ2-5; D may be TRBD1 (5 bases). The CDR3 covers 14 residues. Trimming left V 0 bases short and J 3 bases short, with 9 bases between. Germline V gives CDR1 SGHRS, CDR2 YFSETQ. The sequenced CDR3 bases are TGCGCCAGCAGCTTGGCCGTGACAGAAGAGACC. It translates to CASSLAVTEET. The full-length CDR3 reads as CASSLAVTEETQYF.

This clone was picked up many times. Sequencing ends 3 residues short of the CDR3 end; the germline J gene provides the rest. The chain uses TRBV18 and TRBJ2-5; TRBD2 matches at 12 bases. This CDR3 has 19 residues. The V gene's germline CDR1 is KGHSH and CDR2 LQKENI. V was clipped by 0 bases and J by 5 bases; unmatched bases: 13. CDR3 DNA, as far as it was read: TGTGCCAGCTCACCACCGAATCCGGGACTAGCGGGTCCAGGGGAGACC. The encoded protein is CASSPPNPGLAGPGET. The full CDR3 reads CASSPPNPGLAGPGETQYF.

On this clone: The CDR3 is cut off 3 residues early in the read; its end comes from the germline J gene. The rearrangement uses TRBV5-1 and TRBJ2-3; 8 nucleotides agree with TRBD1. J gave up 5 bases and V 0 bases, and 5 bases lay outside the gene matches. This CDR3 is built from 15 residues. Looked up from germline, CDR1 is SGHRS and CDR2 is YFSETQ. This chain's CDR3 is CASSLGQGHGDTQYF. The CDR3 bases that were read are TGCGCCAGCAGCTTGGGACAGGGGCATGGAGATACG.

This clone has a handful of counts. Read sequence stops 3 residues before the CDR3 end, and the germline J gene provides the missing end. The chain employs TRBV7-8 and TRBJ1-2, with 9 bases fitting TRBD1. In germline, CDR1 is SGHVS, CDR2 FQNEAQ. J lost 4 bases, V lost 4 bases, and 13 bases had no gene match. This CDR3 spans 17 amino acids. Partial CDR3 DNA: TGTGCCAGCAGCTCCCCGGGACAGGGCTATAGAGCCTATGGC. Translation gives CASSSPGQGYRAYG. The CDR3 in its entirety is CASSSPGQGYRAYGYTF.

On this clone: The CDR3 end lies 3 residues beyond the end of the read and is filled in from the germline J gene. This chain connects TRBV7-8 to TRBJ1-1, with unresolved D. V lost 1 base, J lost 3 bases, and 6 bases lay in between. Germline CDR1 is SGHVS and CDR2 is FQNEAQ. The CDR3 spans 13 residues. The CDR3 DNA, read in part, is TGTGCCAGCAGCTTAGACTTGGACACTGAA. Its protein product is CASSLDLDTE. In full, the CDR3 reads CASSLDLDTEAFF.

Many counts were recorded for this clone. With the read ending 3 residues before the CDR3 end, the germline J gene is used to fill in that end. The rearrangement links TRBV20-1 to TRBJ2-1; D is perhaps TRBD1 (6 bases). Germline V gene lookup returns CDR1 DFQATT and CDR2 SNEGSKA (reference sequence). The CDR3 is 14 residues long. The V end lost 3 bases, the J end lost 4 bases, and 13 bases lay between the germline ends. The sequenced part of the CDR3 DNA is TGCAGTGCTAGTGATCAGGGGAAGTACAATGAG. As protein: CSASDQGKYNE. The entire CDR3 is CSASDQGKYNEQFF.

CDR3 amino acids: CASSFDRGIAGELFF. CDR3 DNA (partial): TGTGCCAGCAGCTTTGACAGGGGCATCGCCGGGGAG. V and J are TRBV11-3 and TRBJ2-2, with 8 bases fitting TRBD1. The CDR3 end falls 3 residues outside the read, so it is completed with the germline J gene. The CDR3 runs to 15 residues. The V gene's germline CDR1 is SGHNT and CDR2 YENEEA. V gave up 3 bases and J gave up 6 bases; unmatched junction bases: 6.

In the case of this clone: The read falls 3 residues short of the CDR3 end, and the missing part is taken from the germline J gene. This chain connects TRBV5-6 to TRBJ2-1; 10 nucleotides match TRBD2. This CDR3 contains 15 residues. V lost 4 bases and J lost 5; bases outside the gene matches: 6. Germline V CDR1 and CDR2: SGHDT, YYEEEE. CDR3 DNA, as far as it was read: TGTGCCAGCAGCCCCCCAGCGGGGGGGCACAATGAG. Residues: CASSPPAGGHNE. Given in full, the CDR3 is CASSPPAGGHNEQFF.

In this sample, this clone turned up a few times. The CDR3 end falls 3 residues outside the read, so it is completed with the germline J gene. The J gene is TRBJ2-7, the V gene TRBV19; 9 nucleotides line up with TRBD1. Germline assignment: CDR1 LNHDA and CDR2 SQIVND (reference sequence). V was pared by 0 bases and J by 0 bases, with 12 bases of the junction left unmatched. The CDR3 is 19 amino acids. The part of the CDR3 DNA that was read is TGTGCCAGTAGTATAGAAAGCTTGGGACAGGGAACGTACTCCTACGAG. It is translated as CASSIESLGQGTYSYE. The entire CDR3 protein reads CASSIESLGQGTYSYEQYF.

As regards this clone: Read data end 3 residues before the CDR3 end; the end is taken from the germline J gene. The V gene is TRBV19, the J gene TRBJ2-3; 9 bases align to TRBD2. J was trimmed by 3 bases and V by 4 bases; bases with no gene match: 8. This CDR3 region has 16 residues. Germline V gene sequence: CDR1 LNHDA, CDR2 SQIVND (reference sequence). The part of the CDR3 DNA that was read is TGTGCCAGTAGTACCTATAGGCGGGGGGGAACAGATACG. It is translated as CASSTYRRGGTDT. From start to end, the CDR3 is CASSTYRRGGTDTQYF.

The CDR3 DNA, read in part, is TGTGCCAGCTCACCTTGGGGACAGGGAAAAGGCGAAAAA. Its translation is CASSPWGQGKGEK. The entire CDR3 sequence reads CASSPWGQGKGEKLFF. This rearrangement joins TRBV18 to TRBJ1-4; 9 bases align to TRBD1. The read terminates 3 residues before the CDR3 end, so the remaining end is supplied by the germline J gene. The CDR3 length is 16 residues. The germline CDR1 and CDR2 sequences are KGHSH and LQKENI. The J segment lost 8 bases and the V segment lost 3 bases, leaving 10 bases of the junction unmatched.

Only a few counts were recorded for this clone. From the germline J gene comes the end of the CDR3, since the read stops 3 residues before it. The chain uses TRBV19 and TRBJ2-5; 8 nucleotides line up with TRBD2. V lost 8 bases to trimming and J lost 1 base; unmatched junction nucleotides: 9. The CDR3 consists of 15 residues. Looked up from germline, CDR1 is LNHDA and CDR2 is SQIVND (reference sequence). The CDR3 here is CASSEERGIQETQYF. Incomplete CDR3 DNA: TGTGCCAGTTCCGAAGAGCGGGGGATCCAAGAGACC.